What follows is one T cell receptor beta chain and its context. Original handling: How many nucleated cells were present was estimated from reference gene primer amplification. Data came from immunoSEQ multiplex PCR; TCRdb stores just in-frame clones and leaves some out. The D gene and trimming were derived from the DNA, and the V and J assignments and clone size from that table. Of around 200,000 clones listed, about 88% are singletons. The sample is drawn from a study of blood T cell repertoires in COVID-19. Study at large: Donors in the United States, Italy and Spain gave samples during acute or convalescent COVID-19. PBMCs, B-cell-depleted T cells, or T cells provided the cDNA or gDNA that made up the material.

CDR3 size: 14 residues. Germline CDR1 SNHLY, CDR2 FYNNEI. V shed 8 bases and J shed 6 bases, with 18 bases lying between them. The rearrangement uses TRBV2 and TRBJ2-3; D is ambiguous. Input material: peripheral blood. The source of this sequence is a man aged 35 to 55 with active or convalescent COVID-19. The CDR3 sequence is CASRKVDSSDTQYF. The CDR3 DNA reads as TGTGCCAGCCGAAAGGTCGACTCTTCCGATACGCAGTATTTT.